The 10 T cell receptor beta chains given below trace back to one sample, sequenced in a study of blood T cell repertoires in COVID-19. The protocol was immunoSEQ multiplex PCR, while the TCRdb copy is restricted to in-frame clones and leaves out a portion. The profile covers 250,000 or so clones, with 85% to 90% appearing a single time and approximately 1.7% taken by the ten largest. The sequencing sample was made of PBMCs or T cells enriched from blood (not recorded which). These receptors all stem from a man between 40 and 49 years old who had recovered from COVID-19.

This chain connects TRBV28 to TRBJ2-3; 9 bases align to TRBD1. This CDR3 region has 13 residues. CDR1 and CDR2 from the germline V gene are MDHEN and SYDVKM. Trimming at V came to 10 bases and at J to 4 bases, leaving 6 bases not matched to a gene. This CDR3 reads CATGTGQADTQYF. The CDR3 nucleotides are TGTGCCACCGGGACAGGGCAAGCAGATACGCAGTATTTT.

The chain combines TRBV3-1 (or the pseudogene TRBV3-2) with TRBJ1-2; D call uncertain. This CDR3 region has 14 residues. Trimming stripped 1 base from V and 3 bases from J, with 9 bases between. Germline V CDR1 and CDR2: LGHDT, YNNKEL (reference sequence). The CDR3 here is CASSQVTADYGYTF. The CDR3 region has the DNA TGTGCCAGCAGCCAAGTTACCGCGGACTATGGCTACACCTTC.

This chain uses TRBV19 with TRBJ2-2, with a tentative D call TRBD2 (6 bases). The CDR3 sequence is 18 residues long. CDR1 and CDR2 from the germline V gene are LNHDA and SQIVND (reference sequence). Trimming shortened V by 3 bases and J by 4 bases, and 21 bases separated the two germline ends. CDR3 region: CASSIAGGGSSSTGELFF. DNA for the CDR3: TGTGCCAGTAGTATTGCCGGGGGAGGTTCCTCTAGCACCGGGGAGCTGTTTTTT.

The rearrangement joins TRBV5-4 to TRBJ1-3; D ambiguous. Deletions cut 1 base from V and 4 bases from J, with 12 bases between. This CDR3 contains 15 residues. Germline CDR1 SGHNT, CDR2 YYREEE (reference sequence). CDR3 residues: CASSLWGVRGNTIYF. CDR3 DNA sequence: TGTGCCAGCAGCTTGTGGGGAGTGCGCGGAAACACCATATATTTT.

The gene calls are TRBV12-2 and TRBJ2-3; the D call TRBD2 from the table was never checked on the DNA. TRBV12-2 is reported as a pseudogene. This CDR3 has 16 amino acids. In DNA, the CDR3 is TGTGCAAGTCGCTTACGGAGAAGGTTTTTCACAGATACGCAGTATTTT. It yields the protein CASRLRRRFFTDTQYF.

V is TRBV10-1 and J is TRBJ1-5, with D hard to call. Germline V gene lookup returns CDR1 WNHNN and CDR2 SYGVQD (reference sequence). This CDR3 is 8 amino acids long. Here the CDR3 reads CVYQPQHF. The CDR3 DNA reads as TGCGTATATCAGCCCCAGCATTTT.

V gene TRBV28 combines with J gene TRBJ1-4; TRBD1 matches 9 bases. Germline CDR1 MDHEN, CDR2 SYDVKM. This CDR3 spans 18 amino acids. V shed 4 bases and J 7 bases; nucleotides not matched to a gene: 16. The CDR3 spells CASSSSGTGTPNSEKLFF. The CDR3 DNA reads TGTGCCAGCAGTTCCTCCGGGACAGGGACTCCGAATAGTGAAAAACTGTTTTTT.

A few counts support this clone. The genes are TRBV10-3 and TRBJ2-7; TRBD1 matches 9 bases. From germline, CDR1 is ENHRY and CDR2 SYGVKD. The CDR3 sequence is 14 residues long. The V and J ends lost 10 bases and 4 bases, in that order; junction bases with no gene match: 11. CDR3 bases: TGTGCCAGCGCATTAACAGGGGGCGGTTACGAGCAGTACTTC. It translates to CASALTGGGYEQYF.

J is TRBJ1-1 and V is TRBV29-1; 8 positions match TRBD1. The CDR3 spans 14 residues. Germline CDR1 reads SQVTM; CDR2 reads ANQGSEA. Trimming took 4 bases from V and 4 from J; bases not matched to a gene: 8. The CDR3 DNA is TGCAGCGTTGTCAAGACAGGGGCCGTCACTGAAGCTTTCTTT. This sequence encodes CSVVKTGAVTEAFF.

V is TRBV10-3 and J is TRBJ2-7; the D gene is possibly TRBD1 (5 bases). Trimming left V 2 bases short and J 9 bases short, with 17 bases between. CDR3 length: 14 amino acids. CDR1 and CDR2 from the germline V gene are ENHRY and SYGVKD. The CDR3 loop is CAISEPQGRLGQYF. DNA for the CDR3: TGTGCCATCAGTGAGCCGCAGGGTAGGTTAGGGCAGTACTTC.